One sample yielded the 5 T cell receptor beta chains listed below, sequenced in a study of cytomegalovirus exposure and HLA in healthy donors. Profiled with immunoSEQ multiplex PCR; TCRdb holds only in-frame clones, not every one. The data contain roughly 84,000 clones, roughly 91% of them singletons. The sequenced sample consisted of PBMCs. These receptors were taken from a man aged 25 to 45 in good health and CMV-seronegative.

The gene calls are TRBV19 and TRBJ1-1, with no clear D. Between the trimmed V and J ends, which lost 3 bases and 1 base, there was a span of 6 bases. CDR1 and CDR2 from the germline V gene are LNHDA and SQIVND (reference sequence). The CDR3 contains 13 residues. The CDR3 spells CASSIGRNTEAFF. CDR3 bases: TGTGCCAGTAGTATTGGGAGGAACACTGAAGCTTTCTTT.

The table lists this clone with a count of one. This chain links TRBV27 with TRBJ2-7; 7 bases are a match to TRBD2. The germline gives CDR1 MNHEY, CDR2 SMNVEV (reference sequence). This CDR3 has 17 amino acids. J was trimmed by 0 bases and V by 5 bases; bases with no gene match: 13. This CDR3 is CASSPTPSGVSSYEQYF. The CDR3 DNA reads as TGTGCCAGCAGTCCAACTCCCAGCGGGGTAAGCTCCTACGAGCAGTACTTC.

This chain links TRBV5-1 with TRBJ2-7; 8 nucleotides line up with TRBD2. Looked up from germline, CDR1 is SGHRS and CDR2 is YFSETQ. After removal of 0 bases from V and 0 bases from J, the junction contained 5 bases not matched to a gene. The CDR3 length is 16 residues. The CDR3 protein is CASSLGAAGGSYEQYF. For the CDR3, the DNA is TGCGCCAGCAGCTTGGGGGCGGCGGGGGGCTCCTACGAGCAGTACTTC.

This chain joins TRBV19 and TRBJ1-3; D gene uncertain. The CDR3 spans 14 residues. Between the trimmed V and J ends, which lost 3 bases and 4 bases, there was a span of 10 bases. Germline V gene data show CDR1 as LNHDA and CDR2 as SQIVND (reference sequence). The CDR3: CASSILNRGNTIYF. The DNA of the CDR3 is TGTGCCAGTAGTATCCTCAACCGGGGAAACACCATATATTTT.

CDR3 bases: TGTGCCAGACAGGACAGCCCCGATGAAAAACTGTTTTTT. Translation: CARQDSPDEKLFF. V is TRBV7-9 and J is TRBJ1-4; D may be TRBD1 (6 bases). Germline V gene data show CDR1 as SEHNR and CDR2 as FQNEAQ (reference sequence). The CDR3 is 13 residues long. The V gene lost 9 bases and the J gene lost 6 bases, with 14 bases spanning the gap.